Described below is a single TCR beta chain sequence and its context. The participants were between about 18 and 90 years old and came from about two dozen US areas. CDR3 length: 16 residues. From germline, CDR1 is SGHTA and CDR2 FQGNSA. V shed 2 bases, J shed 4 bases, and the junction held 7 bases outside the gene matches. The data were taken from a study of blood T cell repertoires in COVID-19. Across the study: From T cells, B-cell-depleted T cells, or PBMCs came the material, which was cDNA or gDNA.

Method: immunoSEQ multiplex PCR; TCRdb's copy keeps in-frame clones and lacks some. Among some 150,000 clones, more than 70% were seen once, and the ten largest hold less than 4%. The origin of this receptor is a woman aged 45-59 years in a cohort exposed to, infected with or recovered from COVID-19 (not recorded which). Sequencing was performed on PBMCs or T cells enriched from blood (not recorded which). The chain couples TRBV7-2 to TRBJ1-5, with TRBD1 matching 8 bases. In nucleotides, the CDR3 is TGTGCCAGCAGCTTATCGACAGGGGCTATAAATCAGCCCCAGCATTTT. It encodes CASSLSTGAINQPQHF.